This T cell receptor (beta chain) was captured by sequencing in a study of blood T cell repertoires in COVID-19. Study context: Acute and convalescent COVID-19 specimens originated in the United States, Italy and Spain. Sample material is recorded as cDNA or gDNA derived from T cells, B-cell-depleted T cells, or PBMCs.

Using immunoSEQ multiplex PCR, the repertoire was profiled, and TCRdb retains in-frame clones only, with some absent. Seen here are roughly 380,000 clones, more than 75% observed once, and the top ten hold 1% to 1.5%. This clone occurred a few times. Enrolled through a virtual design, the participants were between about 18 and 100 years of age and came from around 25 US areas. Each participant's cohort was designated according to participant-reported clinical history. V lost 0 bases and J lost 11, with 11 bases in between. The CDR3 is made up of 13 amino acids. Germline loops: CDR1 SGHDN, CDR2 FVKESK.

The source of this sequence is a man aged 25-45 years who had recovered from COVID-19. The material sequenced was PBMCs or T cells enriched from blood (not recorded which). This chain uses TRBV14 with TRBJ2-1; D is undetermined. The CDR3 nucleotides are TGTGCCAGCAGCCAAGATGTGAGGAATCAGCAGTTCTTC. This sequence encodes CASSQDVRNQQFF.